This T cell receptor beta chain was sequenced during a study of vaccination effects on CD4 cells after COVID-19. Findings and limits, study-wide: Whether induced by infection or by vaccine, clones showed marked clonal contraction late after vaccination. The vaccine-induced clones of healthy vaccinees included only 1 of 255 that cross-reacted with common cold coronaviruses.

TCRdb keeps only in-frame clones here, not all; method: immunoSEQ multiplex PCR. Among tens of thousands of clones listed, 77% were seen once. Following culture for roughly 10 days, CD4+ T cells were isolated. Nobody among the vaccine recipients had prior SARS-CoV-2 infection (nucleocapsid antibodies were negative). CDR3 length: 16 amino acids. V shed 3 bases and J shed 8 bases, with 17 bases lying between them. Germline CDR1 and CDR2: LNHDA and SQIVND (reference sequence). In the case of this clone: Its antigen is unidentified.

This chain joins TRBV19 and TRBJ1-6; D is uncertain. This receptor was identified in a human donor who received a COVID-19 vaccine. Sample: CD4+ T cells from PBMCs cultured without peptide, taken before COVID-19 vaccination. CDR3 DNA sequence: TGTGCCAGTAGTATTGCTTGGGAGGCAAAGGATTCACCCCTCCACTTT. This translates into CASSIAWEAKDSPLHF. Combining the CDR3 with reference TRBV19 and TRBJ1-6 gives the whole variable domain DGGITQSPKYLFRKEGQNVTLSCEQNLNHDAMYWYRQDPGQGLRLIYYSQIVNDFQKGDIAEGYSVSREKKESFPLTVTSAQKNPTAFYLCASSIAWEAKDSPLHFGNGTRLTVT.